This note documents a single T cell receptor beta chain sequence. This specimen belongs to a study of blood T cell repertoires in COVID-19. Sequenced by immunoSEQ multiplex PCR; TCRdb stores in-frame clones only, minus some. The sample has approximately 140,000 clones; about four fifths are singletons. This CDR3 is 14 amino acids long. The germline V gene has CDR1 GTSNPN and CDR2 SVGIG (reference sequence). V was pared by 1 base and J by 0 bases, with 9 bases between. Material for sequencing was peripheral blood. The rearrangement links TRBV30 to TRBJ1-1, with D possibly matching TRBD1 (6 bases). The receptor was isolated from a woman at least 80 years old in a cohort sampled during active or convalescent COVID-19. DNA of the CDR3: TGTGCCTGGAGTGATAGGGGGATGAACACTGAAGCTTTCTTT. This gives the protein CAWSDRGMNTEAFF.